The 20 T cell receptor beta chains below come from one sample, sequenced in a study of blood T cell repertoires in COVID-19. TCRdb keeps only in-frame clones here, not all; method: immunoSEQ multiplex PCR. The sample lists 65,000 to 85,000 clones; 75% to 90% were seen once. Sequencing was done on a sample of peripheral blood. The receptors shown here come from a man older than 75 with COVID-19, enrolled during active disease.

The genes are TRBV5-1 and TRBJ2-4; D is undetermined. V was pared by 2 bases and J by 2 bases, with 8 bases between. The CDR3 totals 14 residues. The V gene's germline CDR1 is SGHRS and CDR2 YFSETQ. The CDR3 protein is CASSFEATKNIQYF. The DNA of the CDR3 is TGCGCCAGCAGCTTTGAAGCCACCAAAAACATTCAGTACTTC.

CDR3 coding DNA: TGTGCCAGCAGCCGGGCGGCTAGCGGATACACCGGGGAGCTGTTTTTT. This encodes CASSRAASGYTGELFF. The chain has TRBV6-2 or TRBV6-3 and TRBJ2-2; 7 bases match TRBD2. Germline V gene data show CDR1 as MNHEY and CDR2 as SVGEGT. The ends lost 6 bases at V and 3 bases at J; junction bases unmatched: 10. CDR3 length: 16 amino acids.

This chain links TRBV5-6 with TRBJ1-2, with D possibly TRBD1 on 6 matching bases. CDR3 length equals 15 residues. Trimming stripped 2 bases from V and 4 bases from J, with 15 bases between. Germline assignment: CDR1 SGHDT and CDR2 YYEEEE. The CDR3 here is CASSLPSTGVYGYTF. CDR3 nucleotides: TGTGCCAGCAGCTTACCCTCGACAGGCGTCTATGGCTACACCTTC.

V and J are TRBV13 and TRBJ1-2; D unresolved. Germline CDR1 and CDR2: PRHDT and FYEKMQ (reference sequence). The CDR3 totals 12 residues. The ends were cut back, 5 bases at V and 7 bases at J, with 11 bases in the middle. The CDR3 nucleotides read TGTGCCAGCAGCGCGGTGGTAGGTGGCTACACCTTC. It translates to CASSAVVGGYTF.

In its sample, this clone was seen a few times. The chain links TRBV6-1 to TRBJ1-1; D ambiguous. The CDR3 loop spans 14 amino acids. Germline V gives CDR1 MNHNS, CDR2 SASEGT. V was shortened by 1 base and J by 0 bases, with 6 bases between the two germline ends. The CDR3 bases are TGTGCCAGCAGTGAAGGGCCGATGAACACTGAAGCTTTCTTT. This gives the protein CASSEGPMNTEAFF.

This chain links TRBV28 with TRBJ2-6, with TRBD1 matching over 7 bases. CDR3 length equals 15 residues. With V trimmed by 4 bases and J by 2 bases, 2 bases remained unmatched. The germline V gene has CDR1 MDHEN and CDR2 SYDVKM. Here the CDR3 reads CASSSTGAGANVLTF. The CDR3 DNA is TGTGCCAGCAGTTCTACAGGGGCTGGGGCCAACGTCCTGACTTTC.

The V call is TRBV4-2, the J call TRBJ1-4; perhaps TRBD1 as D (6 bases). CDR1 is LGHNA and CDR2 is YNFKEQ in the germline V gene. V was shortened by 4 bases and J by 4 bases, with 13 bases between the two germline ends. The CDR3 consists of 15 residues. CDR3 nucleotides: TGTGCCAGCAGCCCTGTGCAGGGGCGTAATGAAAAACTGTTTTTT. This encodes CASSPVQGRNEKLFF.

As to this clone: Other nucleotide sequences from this sample produce the same CDR3. This chain uses TRBV3-1 (or the pseudogene TRBV3-2) with TRBJ1-1; weak D call: TRBD1 (5 bases). CDR3 size: 13 residues. V was pared by 9 bases and J by 3 bases, with 14 bases between. Germline CDR1 and CDR2: LGHDT and YNNKEL (reference sequence). The CDR3 spells CASIRRGDTEAFF. The CDR3 DNA is TGTGCCAGTATTAGGCGGGGGGACACTGAAGCTTTCTTT.

The chain employs TRBV4-2 and TRBJ2-7; no clear D. With 1 base removed from V and 3 bases from J, the gap between germline ends came to 19 bases. Germline CDR1 and CDR2: LGHNA and YNFKEQ. This CDR3 region has 17 residues. CDR3 protein: CASSQVVTDNLHYEQYF. The CDR3 coding sequence is TGTGCCAGCAGCCAAGTCGTCACTGATAATCTTCACTACGAGCAGTACTTC.

The genes are TRBV11-2 and TRBJ2-3, with 8 bases identical to TRBD2. Germline values: CDR1 SGHAT, CDR2 FQNNGV. The CDR3 has 14 amino acids. V lost 3 bases to trimming and J lost 8 bases; unmatched junction nucleotides: 7. The CDR3 loop reads CASSFEAGGGTQYF. In DNA form, the CDR3 reads TGTGCCAGCAGCTTCGAGGCGGGGGGTGGTACGCAGTATTTT.

The chain joins TRBV6-5 to TRBJ2-7, with D maybe TRBD1 (6 bases). V lost 5 bases, J lost 2 bases, and 13 bases lay in between. Germline CDR1 MNHEY, CDR2 SVGAGI. This CDR3 comprises 14 residues. As DNA, the CDR3 is TGTGCCAGCAGTACTGTACAGGGACCCTACGAGCAGTACTTC. Protein: CASSTVQGPYEQYF.

The chain joins TRBV4-3 to TRBJ1-2; D may be TRBD1 (6 bases). The CDR3 is 15 residues long. Deletions cut 1 base from V and 2 bases from J, with 11 bases between. Germline V gene lookup returns CDR1 LGHNA and CDR2 YSLEER. DNA for the CDR3: TGCGCCAGCAGCCAAGCGCAGGGGCCAAACTATGGCTACACCTTC. This encodes CASSQAQGPNYGYTF.

Only a few counts were recorded for this clone. V gene TRBV11-2 combines with J gene TRBJ2-2; 8 nucleotides agree with TRBD1. The germline CDR1 and CDR2 sequences are SGHAT and FQNNGV. After removal of 6 bases from V and 5 bases from J, the junction contained 8 bases not matched to a gene. The CDR3 covers 15 residues. The CDR3 DNA follows: TGTGCCAGCAGTTCCCGGACAGGGTGGACCGGGGAGCTGTTTTTT. This sequence encodes CASSSRTGWTGELFF. The full variable domain, its missing parts supplied by reference TRBV11-2 and TRBJ2-2, is EAGVAQSPRYKIIEKRQSVAFWCNPISGHATLYWYQQILGQGPKLLIQFQNNGVVDDSQLPKDRFSAERLKGVDSTLKIQPAKLEDSAVYLCASSSRTGWTGELFFGEGSRLTVL.

V gene TRBV4-1 combines with J gene TRBJ1-1; 10 nucleotides line up with TRBD1. Germline lookup yields CDR1 MGHRA and CDR2 YSYEKL. V shed 1 base and J 5 bases; nucleotides not matched to a gene: 13. This CDR3 spans 18 amino acids. CDR3 sequence reads: CASSQVKGQGRRRTEAFF. The CDR3 DNA reads as TGCGCCAGCAGCCAAGTTAAGGGACAGGGGCGTCGGAGGACTGAAGCTTTCTTT.

The J gene is TRBJ1-4, the V gene TRBV5-6; 10 bases map to TRBD1. Germline V gives CDR1 SGHDT, CDR2 YYEEEE. V lost 5 bases to trimming and J lost 10 bases; unmatched junction nucleotides: 8. The CDR3 has 14 residues. The CDR3 DNA reads as TGTGCCAGCAGGAAACGACAGGGGGCTGGAAAACTGTTTTTT. As protein: CASRKRQGAGKLFF.

The count of this clone is one. The gene calls are TRBV11-3 and TRBJ1-2, with 8 nucleotides matching TRBD1. V shed 2 bases and J 6 bases; nucleotides not matched to a gene: 5. Germline assignment: CDR1 SGHNT and CDR2 YENEEA. The CDR3 runs 14 residues. Here the CDR3 reads CASSLNRGGHGYTF. Here the CDR3 DNA reads TGTGCCAGCAGCTTAAACAGGGGGGGGCATGGCTACACCTTC. The whole variable domain, remainder taken from reference TRBV11-3 and TRBJ1-2, is EAGVVQSPRYKIIEKKQPVAFWCNPISGHNTLYWYLQNLGQGPELLIRYENEEAVDDSQLPKDRFSAERLKGVDSTLKIQPAELGDSAVYLCASSLNRGGHGYTFGSGTRLTVV.

This chain joins TRBV28 and TRBJ1-4; possible D gene TRBD1, 6 bases. Deletions cut 9 bases from V and 6 bases from J, with 11 bases between. CDR3 length: 12 residues. From germline, CDR1 is MDHEN and CDR2 SYDVKM. The DNA of the CDR3 is TGTGCCAGTTGGGGGCGAGATGAAAAACTGTTTTTT. It encodes CASWGRDEKLFF.

The chain has TRBV18 and TRBJ1-1, with D unclear. The V end lost 3 bases, the J end lost 0 bases, and 8 bases lay between the germline ends. CDR3 length: 14 amino acids. The germline V gene encodes CDR1 KGHSH and CDR2 LQKENI. In DNA form, the CDR3 reads TGTGCCAGCTCACCCGCGGCAATGAACACTGAAGCTTTCTTT. It encodes CASSPAAMNTEAFF.

This clone has a single count. J is TRBJ1-1 and V is TRBV7-9; no reliable D call. The CDR3 sequence is 15 residues long. Germline-derived CDR1 and CDR2 are SEHNR and FQNEAQ (reference sequence). Trimming left V 5 bases short and J 1 base short, with 14 bases between. Here the CDR3 DNA reads TGTGCCAGCAGCCTCTCCCGACTGGAGAACACTGAAGCTTTCTTT. Translated, it gives CASSLSRLENTEAFF.

This sequence joins TRBV5-6 and TRBJ2-7; D is perhaps TRBD2 (6 bases). The CDR3 is made up of 16 amino acids. Trimming removed 0 bases from V and 3 bases from J, with 16 bases in between. Germline V gene lookup returns CDR1 SGHDT and CDR2 YYEEEE. This CDR3 reads CASSLGPLYGGYEQYF. The CDR3 DNA is TGTGCCAGCAGCTTGGGTCCCTTGTACGGGGGCTACGAGCAGTACTTC.